The 27 T cell receptor beta chains in this list originate from one sample, sequenced in a study of blood T cells in healthy people across ages. It was with a sample-barcoded 5' primer and a J-beta primer mix that a second PCR of roughly 6 to 11 cycles was run. TCRdb used MiXCR to reprocess the 5' RACE reads, holding one entry per CDR3 protein. The table lists roughly 2 million distinct CDR3 sequences, around 50% of them singletons. Sequencing used blood. The receptors originated from a woman aged 40 to 50 in good health.

This chain uses TRBV10-3 with TRBJ2-7, with D perhaps matching TRBD1 (6 bases). Trimming stripped 4 bases from V and 2 bases from J, with 9 bases between. Germline lookup yields CDR1 ENHRY and CDR2 SYGVKD. The CDR3 consists of 13 residues. This CDR3 reads CAISGTATYEQYF. DNA for the CDR3: TGTGCCATCAGTGGGACAGCCACCTACGAGCAGTACTTC.

This clonotype turned up a few times. The chain joins TRBV10-3 to TRBJ2-5; D is undetermined. The CDR3 length is 15 residues. Germline V gene data show CDR1 as ENHRY and CDR2 as SYGVKD. Trimming stripped 0 bases from V and 4 bases from J, with 12 bases between. In DNA form, the CDR3 reads TGTGCCATCAGTGAGTCAATGGGAAGCAGAGAGACCCAGTACTTC. Translated, it gives CAISESMGSRETQYF.

This clonotype was observed many times. The chain carries TRBV29-1 and TRBJ2-1; TRBD1 matches at 10 bases. This CDR3 spans 14 amino acids. The germline V gene encodes CDR1 SQVTM and CDR2 ANQGSEA. With V trimmed by 5 bases and J by 6 bases, 7 bases remained unmatched. CDR3 protein: CSVLAGTGANEQFF. CDR3 nucleotides: TGCAGCGTTCTTGCCGGGACAGGGGCCAATGAGCAGTTCTTC.

The chain is built from TRBV10-3 and TRBJ1-5, with D possibly being TRBD1 (6 bases). Deletions cut 3 bases from V and 6 bases from J, with 12 bases between. Germline lookup yields CDR1 ENHRY and CDR2 SYGVKD. The CDR3 runs to 14 residues. The DNA for the CDR3 is TGTGCCATCAGTGACGCCCAGGGGTTTCAGCCCCAGCATTTT. Translating it yields CAISDAQGFQPQHF.

The V and J genes are TRBV12-3 or TRBV12-4 and TRBJ2-7; 7 positions agree with TRBD1. The DNA matches TRBJ2-5 better at its end, which makes the J call doubtful. CDR3 length: 13 residues. CDR3 region: CASSFKQGETQYF. The CDR3 DNA sequence: TGTGCCAGCAGTTTCAAACAGGGGGAGACCCAGTACTTC.

The V gene is TRBV3-1, the J gene TRBJ1-1; the match to TRBD1 covers 8 bases. Germline V gives CDR1 LGHDT, CDR2 YNNKEL (reference sequence). The CDR3 has 16 amino acids. V shed 1 base and J 4 bases; nucleotides not matched to a gene: 8. CDR3: CASSQVAGGAGTEAFF. Written as DNA, the CDR3 is TGTGCCAGCAGCCAAGTTGCAGGGGGCGCGGGCACTGAAGCTTTCTTT. Together with reference TRBV3-1 and TRBJ1-1, the CDR3 gives the full variable domain: DTAVSQTPKYLVTQMGNDKSIKCEQNLGHDTMYWYKQDSKKFLKIMFSYNNKELIINETVPNRFSPKSPDKAHLNLHINSLELGDSAVYFCASSQVAGGAGTEAFFGQGTRLTVV.

This clonotype was counted between two and nine times. The chain recombines TRBV7-2 with TRBJ2-1; D perhaps matches TRBD2 (5 bases). Trimming removed 5 bases at V and 8 bases at J, with 10 bases between. The CDR3 covers 12 residues. Germline CDR1 is SGHTA and CDR2 is FQGNSA. The chain's CDR3 is CASSRTRDEQFF. The CDR3 DNA reads as TGTGCCAGCAGCCGGACTCGGGATGAGCAGTTCTTC.

The gene calls are TRBV6-5 and TRBJ1-2; no firm D call. Germline V gives CDR1 MNHEY, CDR2 SVGAGI. This CDR3 is 14 amino acids long. V was shortened by 2 bases and J by 0 bases, with 7 bases between the two germline ends. The CDR3: CASSYRETNYGYTF. The CDR3 DNA follows: TGTGCCAGCAGTTACCGGGAAACTAACTATGGCTACACCTTC.

This clonotype was picked up many times. The V call is TRBV4-2, the J call TRBJ2-7; 7 nucleotides match TRBD2. J gave up 2 bases and V 0 bases, and 1 base lay outside the gene matches. Germline assignment: CDR1 LGHNA and CDR2 YNFKEQ. There are 14 residues in the CDR3. The DNA for the CDR3 is TGTGCCAGCAGCCAAGATGCGGGAGCCTACGAGCAGTACTTC. This encodes CASSQDAGAYEQYF.

This chain links TRBV20-1 with TRBJ1-2, with D unresolved. Trimming pared 8 bases from V and 0 bases from J, leaving 4 bases between. The CDR3 length is 10 residues. Germline V gene sequence: CDR1 DFQATT, CDR2 SNEGSKA (reference sequence). CDR3 in DNA: TGCAGTTTAGCTAACTATGGCTACACCTTC. This codes for CSLANYGYTF.

V gene TRBV20-1 combines with J gene TRBJ2-7; TRBD1 aligns across 10 bases. Losses at the gene ends were 5 bases for V and 0 bases for J; bases not matched to a gene: 10. Germline CDR1 and CDR2: DFQATT and SNEGSKA (reference sequence). The CDR3 loop spans 16 amino acids. The CDR3 DNA reads as TGCAGTGCTTTTGGGACAGGGGCCTCTTTCTCCTACGAGCAGTACTTC. It yields the protein CSAFGTGASFSYEQYF.

V gene TRBV7-9 combines with J gene TRBJ2-3; 10 positions agree with TRBD2. The CDR3 has 18 amino acids. The trim removed 3 bases at V and 3 bases at J, leaving 12 bases unmatched. The germline gives CDR1 SEHNR, CDR2 FQNEAQ (reference sequence). CDR3 residues: CASSLGTSAPATTDTQYF. As DNA, the CDR3 is TGTGCCAGCAGCTTGGGGACTAGCGCCCCTGCAACGACAGATACGCAGTATTTT.

Many counts were recorded for this clonotype. J is TRBJ2-7 and V is TRBV7-9, with D possibly being TRBD2 (5 bases). Per the germline V gene, CDR1 is SEHNR and CDR2 is FQNEAQ (reference sequence). Trimming took 3 bases from V and 2 from J, leaving 5 bases between them. The CDR3 is 12 amino acids. The CDR3 DNA reads TGTGCCAGCAGCTTGAGGGCCTACGAGCAGTACTTC. Translated, it gives CASSLRAYEQYF.

The chain employs TRBV20-1 and TRBJ1-5, with TRBD1 identical over 7 bases. The CDR3 is 14 amino acids. The trim removed 6 bases at V and 1 base at J, leaving 6 bases unmatched. Germline CDR1 reads DFQATT; CDR2 reads SNEGSKA (reference sequence). The CDR3 nucleotides are TGCAGTGCAGAGACCAGGGGGAGCAATCAGCCCCAGCATTTT. The encoded protein is CSAETRGSNQPQHF.

This clonotype was counted many times. The chain links TRBV5-1 to TRBJ2-7; 9 positions match TRBD1. CDR3 length: 14 residues. The J segment lost 3 bases and the V segment lost 4 bases, leaving 5 bases of the junction unmatched. Germline values: CDR1 SGHRS, CDR2 YFSETQ. The CDR3 sequence is CASSTPGQGYEQYF. CDR3 DNA sequence: TGCGCCAGCAGCACGCCGGGACAGGGCTACGAGCAGTACTTC.

The sample holds a few counts of this clonotype. This sequence joins TRBV4-2 and TRBJ2-4, with a tentative D call TRBD2 (5 bases). Per the germline V gene, CDR1 is LGHNA and CDR2 is YNFKEQ. This CDR3 comprises 13 residues. The V end was cut by 1 base, the J end by 12 bases, with 13 bases between. The CDR3: CASSQVPGSGQYF. The CDR3 DNA is TGTGCCAGCAGCCAAGTTCCAGGAAGCGGTCAGTACTTC.

The chain carries TRBV20-1 and TRBJ2-3; D unclear. Trimming stripped 6 bases from V and 2 bases from J, with 12 bases between. Germline CDR1 reads DFQATT; CDR2 reads SNEGSKA (reference sequence). The CDR3 sequence is 13 residues long. The CDR3 spells CSARLGATDTQYF. The CDR3 bases are TGCAGTGCCAGACTGGGTGCCACAGATACGCAGTATTTT.

This clonotype was seen at least ten times. This chain connects TRBV7-9 to TRBJ1-4, with 8 nucleotides matching TRBD1. The ends lost 5 bases at V and 5 bases at J; junction bases unmatched: 4. CDR1 SEHNR and CDR2 FQNEAQ come from the germline V gene (reference sequence). There are 14 residues in the CDR3. The CDR3 loop is CASSPRDRNEKLFF. DNA for the CDR3: TGTGCCAGCAGCCCCCGGGACAGGAATGAAAAACTGTTTTTT.

The chain links TRBV6-6 to TRBJ2-5, with 8 bases matching TRBD1. The end of the DNA is better explained by TRBJ2-7, so the J call may be wrong. CDR1 and CDR2 from the germline V gene are MNHNY and SVGAGI (reference sequence). This CDR3 region has 15 residues. In nucleotides, the CDR3 is TGTGCCAGCAGTTACGGGCAGGGGGCATCCGACGAGCAGTACTTC. Translating it yields CASSYGQGASDEQYF.

The chain uses TRBV29-1 and TRBJ2-1, with 7 nucleotides matching TRBD2. CDR3 length: 14 residues. CDR1 SQVTM and CDR2 ANQGSEA come from the germline V gene. Unmatched junction bases numbered 6, after V lost 7 bases and J lost 0 bases. This chain's CDR3 is CSGDGGSSYNEQFF. The CDR3 DNA sequence: TGCAGCGGAGACGGGGGGAGCTCCTACAATGAGCAGTTCTTC.

The rearrangement uses TRBV28 and TRBJ2-3; no firm D call. Germline V gene lookup returns CDR1 MDHEN and CDR2 SYDVKM. The germline V and J ends were trimmed by 5 bases and 9 bases, with 12 bases remaining between them. The CDR3 runs 12 residues. CDR3 loop: CASSTAQGTQYF. The CDR3, as DNA: TGTGCCAGCAGTACCGCACAAGGGACGCAGTATTTT. The full variable domain, its missing parts supplied by reference TRBV28 and TRBJ2-3, is DVKVTQSSRYLVKRTGEKVFLECVQDMDHENMFWYRQDPGLGLRLIYFSYDVKMKEKGDIPEGYSVSREKKERFSLILESASTNQTSMYLCASSTAQGTQYFGPGTRLTVL.

The genes are TRBV18 and TRBJ1-4; perhaps TRBD1 as D (5 bases). Germline CDR1 KGHSH, CDR2 LQKENI. The CDR3 spans 15 residues. Deletions cut 4 bases from V and 8 bases from J, with 17 bases between. For the CDR3, the DNA is TGTGCCAGCTCACTCCAGGGCACCGGCAAAGAAAAACTGTTTTTT. Translating gives CASSLQGTGKEKLFF.

The chain links TRBV7-9 to TRBJ1-2; D is unclear. Germline-derived CDR1 and CDR2 are SEHNR and FQNEAQ (reference sequence). With 5 bases removed from V and 6 bases from J, the gap between germline ends came to 16 bases. The CDR3 runs 14 residues. CDR3 sequence reads: CASSTPEWKNGYTF. The CDR3 DNA reads TGTGCCAGCAGCACCCCCGAGTGGAAGAATGGCTACACCTTC.

This clonotype has a single count. The V and J genes are TRBV7-2 and TRBJ2-5; 9 bases are a match to TRBD2. V lost 10 bases to trimming and J lost 1 base; unmatched junction nucleotides: 4. This CDR3 is 13 amino acids long. Germline CDR1 is SGHTA and CDR2 is FQGNSA. The chain's CDR3 is CATRRGGQETQYF. CDR3 bases: TGTGCCACGCGGCGGGGGGGCCAAGAGACCCAGTACTTC.

In its sample, this clonotype was seen a few times. V and J are TRBV4-1 and TRBJ2-5; 7 bases line up with TRBD1. Judging by the DNA end, TRBJ2-7 fits better; the J call may be wrong. This CDR3 is built from 16 residues. Germline CDR1 MGHRA, CDR2 YSYEKL. The CDR3 DNA follows: TGCGCCAGCAGCCAAGATTTTGACAGGGTTGGCTACGAGCAGTACTTC. Translating gives CASSQDFDRVGYEQYF.

This clonotype turned up a few times. The chain recombines TRBV9 with TRBJ1-2; 8 bases match TRBD1. This CDR3 is 13 amino acids long. CDR1 and CDR2 (germline): SGDLS, YYNGEE. After removal of 3 bases from V and 6 bases from J, the junction contained 4 bases not matched to a gene. The DNA of the CDR3 is TGTGCCAGCAGCGCGACAGGGGTGGATGGCTACACCTTC. Protein: CASSATGVDGYTF.

The V call is TRBV7-9, the J call TRBJ2-3; maybe TRBD1 (5 bases). CDR1 is SEHNR and CDR2 is FQNEAQ in the germline V gene (reference sequence). There are 14 residues in the CDR3. The ends were cut back, 5 bases at V and 10 bases at J, with 19 bases in the middle. The CDR3 coding sequence is TGTGCCAGCAGCCTCAGGGAACGGCGGTCTCCGCAGTATTTT. Its protein product is CASSLRERRSPQYF.